The 7 T cell receptor beta chains reported below all come from one sample, sequenced in a study of blood T cell repertoires in COVID-19. TCRdb's copy holds only in-frame clones and misses some; the assay was immunoSEQ multiplex PCR. The sample lists about 220,000 clones; almost 90% were seen once. What was sequenced was PBMCs or T cells enriched from blood (not recorded which). The receptor source for this set is a woman aged 50 to 60 with acute COVID-19.

The chain joins TRBV5-8 to TRBJ1-3; TRBD1 aligns across 7 bases. Germline V gene sequence: CDR1 SGHTS, CDR2 YDEGEE. Trimming cost V 4 bases and J 0 bases; bases outside gene matches: 4. The CDR3 contains 15 residues. CDR3 nucleotides: TGTGCCAGCAGCCCGGGACAGCTCTCTGGAAACACCATATATTTT. It encodes CASSPGQLSGNTIYF.

This clone was seen once. The chain combines TRBV7-9 with TRBJ1-3; D is ambiguous. Deletions cut 5 bases from V and 0 bases from J, with 11 bases between. The germline V gene encodes CDR1 SEHNR and CDR2 FQNEAQ (reference sequence). The CDR3 covers 15 residues. The CDR3 DNA is TGTGCCAGCAGCATTAACTTGAGCTCTGGAAACACCATATATTTT. It yields the protein CASSINLSSGNTIYF. The variable domain in full, with the rest retrieved from reference TRBV7-9 and TRBJ1-3, is DTGVSQNPRHKITKRGQNVTFRCDPISEHNRLYWYRQTLGQGPEFLTYFQNEAQLEKSRLLSDRFSAERPKGSFSTLEIQRTEQGDSAMYLCASSINLSSGNTIYFGEGSWLTVV.

The chain uses TRBV30 and TRBJ2-7, with D possibly TRBD2 on 6 matching bases. This CDR3 spans 14 amino acids. Trimming removed 0 bases from V and 7 bases from J, with 16 bases in between. Germline V gene lookup returns CDR1 GTSNPN and CDR2 SVGIG (reference sequence). CDR3 loop: CAWSVGPGRGEQYF. The CDR3 coding sequence is TGTGCCTGGAGTGTAGGCCCAGGGCGGGGAGAGCAGTACTTC. Drawing the rest from reference TRBV30 and TRBJ2-7, the complete variable domain is SQTIHQWPATLVQPVGSPLSLECTVEGTSNPNLYWYRQAAGRGLQLLFYSVGIGQISSEVPQNLSASRPQDRQFILSSKKLLLSDSGFYLCAWSVGPGRGEQYFGPGTRLTVT.

The V and J genes are TRBV30 and TRBJ1-1, with D possibly being TRBD1 (5 bases). This CDR3 has 12 residues. Trimming removed 1 base at V and 9 bases at J, with 12 bases between. Germline-derived CDR1 and CDR2 are GTSNPN and SVGIG (reference sequence). The DNA of the CDR3 is TGTGCCTGGAGTGGTCAGGGTCGTCAAGCTTTCTTT. This sequence encodes CAWSGQGRQAFF.

CDR3 region: CSVLDRSGLGEQYF. The DNA for the CDR3 is TGCAGCGTCCTAGACAGGTCGGGCTTAGGCGAGCAGTACTTC. This sequence joins TRBV29-1 and TRBJ2-7, with a possible D match to TRBD1 (6 bases). The ends were cut back, 6 bases at V and 6 bases at J, with 21 bases in the middle. The CDR3 has 14 residues. Germline assignment: CDR1 SQVTM and CDR2 ANQGSEA.

The chain joins TRBV5-3 to TRBJ2-7; D call uncertain. TRBV5-3 is an ORF, and what it does is uncertain. The CDR3 contains 13 residues. The ends were cut back, 0 bases at V and 0 bases at J, with 4 bases in the middle. The CDR3: CARSLDSSYEQYF. In DNA, the CDR3 is TGTGCCAGAAGCTTGGACAGCTCCTACGAGCAGTACTTC.

The chain uses TRBV2 and TRBJ2-3; D call uncertain. The germline V gene has CDR1 SNHLY and CDR2 FYNNEI. V was clipped by 2 bases and J by 4 bases, with 16 bases between them. This CDR3 spans 16 amino acids. The CDR3 reads CASSETGHPRADTQYF. CDR3 in DNA: TGTGCCAGCAGTGAAACCGGCCATCCCCGGGCAGATACGCAGTATTTT.